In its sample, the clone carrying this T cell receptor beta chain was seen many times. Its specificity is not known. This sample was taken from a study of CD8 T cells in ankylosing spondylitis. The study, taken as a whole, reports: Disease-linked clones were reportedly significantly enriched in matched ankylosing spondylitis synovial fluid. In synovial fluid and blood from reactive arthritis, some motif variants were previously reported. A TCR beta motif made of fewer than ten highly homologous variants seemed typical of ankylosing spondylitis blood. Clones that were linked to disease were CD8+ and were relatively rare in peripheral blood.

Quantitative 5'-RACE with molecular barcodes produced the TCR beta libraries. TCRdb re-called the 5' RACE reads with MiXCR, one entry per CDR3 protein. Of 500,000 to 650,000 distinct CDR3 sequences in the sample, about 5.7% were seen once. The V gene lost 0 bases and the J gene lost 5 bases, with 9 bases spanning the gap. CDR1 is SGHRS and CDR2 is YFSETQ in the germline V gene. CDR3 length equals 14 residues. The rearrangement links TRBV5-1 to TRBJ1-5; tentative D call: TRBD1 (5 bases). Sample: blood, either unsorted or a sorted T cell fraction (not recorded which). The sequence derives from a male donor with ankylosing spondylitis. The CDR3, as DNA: TGCGCCAGCAGCTTGGGCGGGGGTGATCAGCCCCAGCATTTT. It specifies CASSLGGGDQPQHF.